The 18 T cell receptor beta chains below all came from one sample that was sequenced in a study of identical twins. TCRdb called the 5' RACE reads again in MiXCR, with one record for every CDR3 protein. The table includes 750,000 to 950,000 distinct CDR3 sequences, more than 9% detected once. The sample was also reused in another study, on yellow fever vaccine responses in identical twins.

Specimen: PBMCs. All receptors come from a woman between 18 and 30 years old in good health.

Many counts were recorded for this clonotype. The chain has TRBV12-3 or TRBV12-4 and TRBJ2-1; the D is unclear. V shed 3 bases and J shed 7 bases, with 10 bases lying between them. The CDR3 is made up of 13 amino acids. The CDR3 sequence is CASSLTNLNEQFF. The CDR3 DNA sequence: TGTGCCAGCAGTTTGACCAATCTTAATGAGCAGTTCTTC.

This clonotype showed up just a few times. The J gene is TRBJ2-1, the V gene TRBV10-3; TRBD2 might be the D (5 bases). The CDR3 loop spans 15 amino acids. Germline CDR1 ENHRY, CDR2 SYGVKD. Between the trimmed V and J ends, which lost 4 bases and 4 bases, there was a span of 14 bases. The CDR3 DNA follows: TGTGCCATCAGTGGGGTAGGTGGAGGTTACAATGAGCAGTTCTTC. Encoded protein: CAISGVGGGYNEQFF.

The chain couples TRBV3-1 to TRBJ2-5; D perhaps matches TRBD1 (5 bases). Germline V CDR1 and CDR2: LGHDT, YNNKEL (reference sequence). V lost 4 bases and J 1 base, leaving 13 bases between the germline ends. The CDR3 has 15 amino acids. CDR3 protein: CASSPALGAQETQYF. As DNA, the CDR3 is TGTGCCAGCAGCCCCGCCCTAGGGGCCCAAGAGACCCAGTACTTC.

This clonotype turned up a few times. The V call is TRBV20-1, the J call TRBJ2-1; D possibly corresponds to TRBD2 (6 bases). This CDR3 has 11 amino acids. Germline V gene data show CDR1 as DFQATT and CDR2 as SNEGSKA (reference sequence). The germline V and J ends were trimmed by 8 bases and 10 bases, with 15 bases remaining between them. The CDR3 spells CSPGRGIEQFF. The CDR3 DNA is TGCAGTCCAGGCCGGGGGATCGAGCAGTTCTTC.

This clonotype was detected ten times or more. This rearrangement joins TRBV3-1 to TRBJ2-2; 8 bases are a match to TRBD2. The CDR3 contains 20 residues. CDR1 and CDR2 (germline): LGHDT, YNNKEL (reference sequence). The ends lost 2 bases at V and 10 bases at J; junction bases unmatched: 24. The CDR3 nucleotides are TGTGCCAGCAGCCAAACCTCGGACCCCACTAGCGGCTCACCCTGGGAGGAGCTGTTTTTT. Residues: CASSQTSDPTSGSPWEELFF.

This rearrangement joins TRBV7-9 to TRBJ2-2; D gene ambiguous. This CDR3 is built from 17 residues. Trimming left V 5 bases short and J 0 bases short, with 16 bases between. CDR1 and CDR2 from the germline V gene are SEHNR and FQNEAQ (reference sequence). The CDR3 reads CASSLKIGSPNTGELFF. In DNA form, the CDR3 reads TGTGCCAGCAGCCTAAAAATTGGCAGCCCGAACACCGGGGAGCTGTTTTTT.

This clonotype turned up a few times. This chain uses TRBV7-9 with TRBJ1-1; 7 nucleotides match TRBD1. The germline V gene encodes CDR1 SEHNR and CDR2 FQNEAQ (reference sequence). V was pared by 7 bases and J by 0 bases, with 11 bases of the junction left unmatched. This CDR3 is built from 16 residues. The CDR3 sequence: CASTFGWGQMNTEAFF. For the CDR3, the DNA is TGTGCCAGCACCTTCGGGTGGGGACAGATGAACACTGAAGCTTTCTTT.

This clonotype was counted between two and nine times. This chain joins TRBV20-1 and TRBJ2-7, with TRBD1 matching over 12 bases. Losses at the gene ends were 4 bases for V and 6 bases for J; bases not matched to a gene: 4. The CDR3 is 13 residues long. Per the germline V gene, CDR1 is DFQATT and CDR2 is SNEGSKA (reference sequence). CDR3 bases: TGCAGTGCTATGGGACAGGGGGCCCGCGAGCAGTACTTC. Translating it yields CSAMGQGAREQYF.

In this sample, this clonotype turned up many times. The chain carries TRBV12-3 or TRBV12-4 and TRBJ1-1, with a possible D match to TRBD1 (5 bases). V shed 4 bases and J shed 4 bases, with 10 bases lying between them. The CDR3 runs 13 residues. As DNA, the CDR3 is TGTGCCAGCAGTTCAGGGCCGAGCACTGAAGCTTTCTTT. Protein sequence: CASSSGPSTEAFF.

This clonotype was found a few times. V and J are TRBV15 and TRBJ2-3, with 10 bases that match TRBD2. The CDR3 covers 19 residues. In germline, CDR1 is LNHNV, CDR2 YYDKDF (reference sequence). Trimming at V came to 5 bases and at J to 5 bases, leaving 19 bases not matched to a gene. The CDR3: CATSFLRDTAGGPRDTQYF. In DNA, the CDR3 is TGTGCCACCAGCTTCCTTAGAGATACAGCGGGAGGGCCCAGAGATACGCAGTATTTT.

This clonotype was seen a handful of times. The gene calls are TRBV5-6 and TRBJ2-3, with D tentatively TRBD1 (5 bases). CDR1 SGHDT and CDR2 YYEEEE come from the germline V gene. The CDR3 runs to 15 residues. Trimming cost V 2 bases and J 4 bases, with 14 bases left between them. The CDR3 is CASSFQGVRADTQYF. CDR3 nucleotide sequence: TGTGCCAGCAGCTTTCAGGGTGTAAGGGCAGATACGCAGTATTTT.

The chain employs TRBV12-3 or TRBV12-4 and TRBJ2-3, with D uncertain. This CDR3 is 13 amino acids long. Trimming shortened V by 4 bases and J by 10 bases, and 15 bases separated the two germline ends. The CDR3 region is CASSSPPIFAQYF. As DNA, the CDR3 is TGTGCCAGCAGTTCGCCACCAATTTTCGCGCAGTATTTT.

The chain couples TRBV20-1 to TRBJ2-4; possibly TRBD1 for D (8 bases). Germline assignment: CDR1 DFQATT and CDR2 SNEGSKA (reference sequence). The germline V and J ends were trimmed by 0 bases and 0 bases, with 18 bases remaining between them. The CDR3 is 18 amino acids. CDR3: CSAREWTGRVLAKNIQYF. The CDR3 bases are TGCAGTGCTAGAGAGTGGACAGGGAGGGTACTAGCCAAAAACATTCAGTACTTC.

V usage is TRBV24-1 and J usage is TRBJ2-5; D unresolved. Germline assignment: CDR1 KGHDR and CDR2 SFDVKD. V lost 1 base and J 12 bases, leaving 17 bases between the germline ends. The CDR3 length is 14 residues. The DNA of the CDR3 is TGTGCCACCAGTGATTTCACACTGTTGGCACCCAAGTACTTC. This translates into CATSDFTLLAPKYF.

This clonotype showed up just a few times. The J gene is TRBJ2-1, the V gene TRBV20-1; a possible D gene is TRBD1 (5 bases). The CDR3 loop spans 14 amino acids. Trimming shortened V by 7 bases and J by 8 bases, and 21 bases separated the two germline ends. The germline V gene has CDR1 DFQATT and CDR2 SNEGSKA (reference sequence). The CDR3 sequence: CSVPGRGDPHEQFF. CDR3 in DNA: TGCAGTGTTCCAGGAAGGGGTGACCCTCATGAGCAGTTCTTC.

The sample holds many counts of this clonotype. V and J are TRBV7-6 and TRBJ2-5; D is undetermined. V was trimmed by 2 bases and J by 3 bases, leaving 4 bases between them. The V gene's germline CDR1 is SGHVS and CDR2 FNYEAQ. This CDR3 has 12 amino acids. The CDR3 loop is CASSLLEETQYF. The DNA of the CDR3 is TGTGCCAGCAGCTTATTGGAAGAGACCCAGTACTTC.

The chain carries TRBV7-3 and TRBJ2-1; 7 bases match TRBD1. This CDR3 is built from 20 residues. From germline, CDR1 is SGHTA and CDR2 FQGTGA. The ends lost 2 bases at V and 0 bases at J; junction bases unmatched: 16. The CDR3 is CASSLARSNRGDLSYNEQFF. The CDR3 DNA reads as TGTGCCAGCAGCTTAGCCAGATCAAACAGGGGCGATCTCTCCTACAATGAGCAGTTCTTC.

This clonotype has more than one count but fewer than ten. The chain carries TRBV7-8 and TRBJ1-6; TRBD1 might be the D (6 bases). Germline lookup yields CDR1 SGHVS and CDR2 FQNEAQ. Trimming shortened V by 4 bases and J by 2 bases, and 12 bases separated the two germline ends. The CDR3 is 16 residues long. The CDR3 region has the DNA TGTGCCAGCAGCTCCCCCGGGACACCCTATAATTCACCCCTCCACTTT. Protein product: CASSSPGTPYNSPLHF.